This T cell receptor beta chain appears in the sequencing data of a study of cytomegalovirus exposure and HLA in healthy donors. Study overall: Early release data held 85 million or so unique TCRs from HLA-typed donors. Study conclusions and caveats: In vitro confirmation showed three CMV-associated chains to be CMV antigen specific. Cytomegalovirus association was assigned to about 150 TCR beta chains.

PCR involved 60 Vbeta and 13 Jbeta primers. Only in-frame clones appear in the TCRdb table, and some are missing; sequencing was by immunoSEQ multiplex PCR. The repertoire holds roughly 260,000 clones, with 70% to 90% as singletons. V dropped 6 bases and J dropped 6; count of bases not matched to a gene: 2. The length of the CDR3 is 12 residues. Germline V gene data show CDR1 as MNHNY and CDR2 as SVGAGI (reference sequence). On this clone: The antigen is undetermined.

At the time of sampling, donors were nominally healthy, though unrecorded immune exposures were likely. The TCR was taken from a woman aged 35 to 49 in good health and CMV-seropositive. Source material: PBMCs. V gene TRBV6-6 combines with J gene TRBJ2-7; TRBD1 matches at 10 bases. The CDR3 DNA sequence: TGTGCCAGCAGCAGACAGGGGGCCGAGCAGTACTTC. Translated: CASSRQGAEQYF.